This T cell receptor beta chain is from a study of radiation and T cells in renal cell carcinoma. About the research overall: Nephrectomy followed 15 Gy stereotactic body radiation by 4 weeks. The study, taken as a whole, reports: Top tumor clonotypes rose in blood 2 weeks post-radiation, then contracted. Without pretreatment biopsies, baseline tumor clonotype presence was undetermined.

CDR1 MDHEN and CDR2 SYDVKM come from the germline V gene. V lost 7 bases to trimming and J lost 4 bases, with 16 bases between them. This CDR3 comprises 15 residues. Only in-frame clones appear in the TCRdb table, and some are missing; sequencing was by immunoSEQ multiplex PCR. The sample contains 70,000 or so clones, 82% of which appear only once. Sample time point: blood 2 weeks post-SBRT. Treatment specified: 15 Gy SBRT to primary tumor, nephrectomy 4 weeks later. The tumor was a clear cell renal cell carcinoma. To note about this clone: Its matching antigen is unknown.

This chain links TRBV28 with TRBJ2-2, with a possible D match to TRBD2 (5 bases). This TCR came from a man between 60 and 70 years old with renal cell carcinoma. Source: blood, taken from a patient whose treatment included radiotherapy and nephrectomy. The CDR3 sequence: CASTRTPPGTGELFF. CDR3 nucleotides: TGTGCCAGCACCCGGACTCCCCCGGGCACCGGGGAGCTGTTTTTT.